This TCR beta chain was sequenced for a study of low-dose radiotherapy and immunotherapy resistance in tumors. As for the study in general: The fractionation for Cohort 1 was 0.5 Gy per fraction every 2 weeks, totaling 6.5 Gy. Each fraction given to Cohort 2 every two weeks delivered 1 Gy, and the total reached 13 Gy over 26 weeks. Daily intake of oral aspirin 300 mg by patients lasted four cycles and began on cycle 1 day 1.

The V end was cut by 4 bases, the J end by 0 bases, with 12 bases between. CDR3 size: 15 residues. This clonotype was picked up many times. TRAV- and TRBV-specific primers were used for first-strand cDNA, which covered alpha and beta chains. Both a constant-region primer and a V-primer adapter served to amplify TCRs across roughly 20 PCR cycles. In TCRdb, the reads were re-called with MiXCR into one record per CDR3 protein. The sample consists of 65,000 to 95,000 distinct CDR3 sequences, approximately 17% of them appearing once. As for time point: before trial treatment. Advanced solid tumors lacking tumor-infiltrating lymphocytes characterized eligible patients.

Here the sequenced sample was PBMCs, taken before treatment. The chain recombines TRBV12-3 or TRBV12-4 with TRBJ1-1; D is unresolved. The sequence was obtained from a male donor with prostate cancer. The CDR3 DNA follows: TGTGCCAGCAGTTACAGACGGGAGATGAACACTGAAGCTTTCTTT. Translated: CASSYRREMNTEAFF.